Below, 22 T cell receptor beta chains from the same sample are listed, as sequenced in a study of blood T cells in healthy people across ages. A second PCR of 7 to 11 cycles used a sample-barcoded 5' primer and a J-beta primer mix. TCRdb analysed the 5' RACE reads with MiXCR anew, one entry per CDR3 protein. The table lists hundreds of thousands of distinct CDR3 sequences, around 43% of them singletons. Sequencing used blood. Source of these receptors: a man of 80 years or more in good health.

The chain combines TRBV7-2 with TRBJ2-1; TRBD1 is a possible D gene (7 bases). Germline loops: CDR1 SGHTA, CDR2 FQGNSA. There are 15 residues in the CDR3. V was cut by 2 bases and J by 7 bases, with 15 bases left in between. The DNA for the CDR3 is TGTGCCAGCAGCTTACTAGGGACAGCGGGTAATGAGCAGTTCTTC. Translated, it gives CASSLLGTAGNEQFF. Full variable domain (outside the CDR3, taken from reference TRBV7-2 and TRBJ2-1): GAGVSQSPSNKVTEKGKDVELRCDPISGHTALYWYRQSLGQGLEFLIYFQGNSAPDKSGLPSDRFSAERTGGSVSTLTIQRTQQEDSAVYLCASSLLGTAGNEQFFGPGTRLTVL.

This clonotype showed up just a few times. This clone may be a read error of a much larger clone one base away. CDR3 coding DNA: TGCAGGGCGGAAAGAAATGTGCAGTACTTC. As protein: CRAERNVQYF. The chain uses TRBV20-1 and TRBJ2-7; D not resolved. This CDR3 has 10 residues. CDR1 DFQATT and CDR2 SNEGSKA come from the germline V gene (reference sequence).

This clonotype was observed many times. J is TRBJ2-1 and V is TRBV7-8, with 10 bases identical to TRBD1. The CDR3 runs 14 residues. Germline trimming cut 5 bases from V and 6 bases from J; bases unmatched to any gene: 4. CDR1 is SGHVS and CDR2 is FQNEAQ in the germline V gene. CDR3: CASSPRTGGNEQFF. The CDR3 bases are TGTGCCAGCAGCCCCCGGACAGGGGGCAATGAGCAGTTCTTC.

Only a few counts were recorded for this clonotype. The chain carries TRBV12-3 or TRBV12-4 and TRBJ2-5; the D is unclear. This CDR3 comprises 14 residues. Trimming took off 3 bases at V and 1 base at J, with 9 bases between the two ends. The CDR3 here is CASSFFRSQETQYF. In DNA, the CDR3 is TGTGCCAGCAGTTTCTTTCGGAGCCAAGAGACCCAGTACTTC.

V usage is TRBV7-3 and J usage is TRBJ2-4; maybe TRBD1 (5 bases). Trimming left V 5 bases short and J 4 bases short, with 12 bases between. This CDR3 has 14 residues. CDR1 and CDR2 from the germline V gene are SGHTA and FQGTGA. The CDR3 DNA is TGTGCCAGCAGCGTAGGAGACAGAAAAAACATTCAGTACTTC. Residues: CASSVGDRKNIQYF. Together with reference TRBV7-3 and TRBJ2-4, the CDR3 gives the full variable domain: GAGVSQTPSNKVTEKGKYVELRCDPISGHTALYWYRQSLGQGPEFLIYFQGTGAADDSGLPNDRFFAVRPEGSVSTLKIQRTERGDSAVYLCASSVGDRKNIQYFGAGTRLSVL.

There are a few counts of this clonotype. Given a much more abundant clone one base away, this may be a read error. The CDR3 here is CASSVEQKDSPLHF. CDR3 nucleotides: TGTGCCAGCAGCGTGGAACAGAAGGATTCACCCCTCCACTTT. The V gene is TRBV9, the J gene TRBJ1-6; D unresolved. This CDR3 has 14 residues. V was pared by 2 bases and J by 8 bases, with 11 bases between. CDR1 is SGDLS and CDR2 is YYNGEE in the germline V gene.

This chain links TRBV5-4 with TRBJ2-3, with TRBD2 matching 7 bases. CDR1 and CDR2 (germline): SGHNT, YYREEE (reference sequence). V was clipped by 1 base and J by 0 bases; unmatched bases: 5. This CDR3 region has 16 residues. The CDR3 sequence: CASSLFRGSSTDTQYF. The CDR3 bases are TGTGCCAGCAGCTTGTTTCGCGGGAGTAGCACAGATACGCAGTATTTT.

This clonotype occurred a few times. The J gene is TRBJ1-1, the V gene TRBV20-1; TRBD1 might be the D (6 bases). The V end was cut by 3 bases, the J end by 8 bases, with 10 bases between. The CDR3 runs to 11 residues. CDR1 and CDR2 (germline): DFQATT, SNEGSKA (reference sequence). CDR3 loop: CSASHRDEAFF. CDR3 coding DNA: TGCAGTGCTAGTCACAGGGACGAAGCTTTCTTT.

The genes are TRBV11-3 and TRBJ2-1; D is ambiguous. The CDR3 totals 14 residues. Germline lookup yields CDR1 SGHNT and CDR2 YENEEA. The V end lost 3 bases, the J end lost 13 bases, and 19 bases lay between the germline ends. Here the CDR3 DNA reads TGTGCCAGCAGCTTGGAAGGTCTAGAAGGTTACCAGTTCTTC. Protein sequence: CASSLEGLEGYQFF.

A few counts support this clonotype. V is TRBV29-1 and J is TRBJ2-5; D ambiguous. The germline gives CDR1 SQVTM, CDR2 ANQGSEA. V was trimmed by 0 bases and J by 5 bases, leaving 7 bases between them. This CDR3 contains 12 residues. The CDR3 here is CSVEEGFETQYF. The CDR3 nucleotides read TGCAGCGTTGAAGAAGGATTCGAGACCCAGTACTTC.

This clonotype was observed a handful of times. The chain employs TRBV9 and TRBJ2-5; TRBD1 aligns across 8 bases. The CDR3 has 14 residues. Looked up from germline, CDR1 is SGDLS and CDR2 is YYNGEE. V was clipped by 4 bases and J by 3 bases; unmatched bases: 5. CDR3 amino acids: CASSSGQGKETQYF. CDR3 DNA sequence: TGTGCCAGCAGCTCTGGACAGGGTAAAGAGACCCAGTACTTC.

The chain combines TRBV24-1 with TRBJ2-7; possibly TRBD2 for D (5 bases). V was trimmed by 3 bases and J by 0 bases, leaving 14 bases between them. This CDR3 spans 16 amino acids. CDR1 is KGHDR and CDR2 is SFDVKD in the germline V gene. Here the CDR3 reads CATSDNQRPSSYEQYF. The CDR3 bases are TGTGCCACCAGTGATAATCAGCGGCCGAGCTCCTACGAGCAGTACTTC.

V is TRBV25-1 and J is TRBJ2-5; the match to TRBD1 covers 7 bases. CDR1 and CDR2 from the germline V gene are MGHDK and SYGVNS. V was pared by 3 bases and J by 10 bases, with 17 bases of the junction left unmatched. This CDR3 is 16 amino acids long. The CDR3, as DNA: TGTGCCAGCAGTGAGACCGACAGGGCCCTTCTAGGTGGCCAGTACTTC. This codes for CASSETDRALLGGQYF.

This clonotype was counted a few times. The chain is built from TRBV20-1 and TRBJ1-5; D is perhaps TRBD1 (5 bases). The CDR3 is 17 amino acids. Germline V gene sequence: CDR1 DFQATT, CDR2 SNEGSKA (reference sequence). Trimming left V 3 bases short and J 5 bases short, with 23 bases between. The CDR3 DNA reads TGCAGTGCTAGTGGGATCGAAGCAGGGAAGAGGGATCAGCCCCAGCATTTT. Protein sequence: CSASGIEAGKRDQPQHF.

This chain uses TRBV6-5 with TRBJ2-5; D gene unclear. CDR3 length equals 11 residues. Trimming stripped 5 bases from V and 10 bases from J, with 11 bases between. Germline V gene sequence: CDR1 MNHEY, CDR2 SVGAGI. This CDR3 reads CASSGVKGQYF. The CDR3 DNA sequence: TGTGCCAGCAGTGGGGTTAAGGGCCAGTACTTC.

The chain is built from TRBV9 and TRBJ2-1, with 7 bases lining up with TRBD1. The CDR3 totals 15 residues. V shed 0 bases and J 4 bases; nucleotides not matched to a gene: 4. Per germline, CDR1 SGDLS and CDR2 YYNGEE. The CDR3 DNA is TGTGCCAGCAGCGTAGGAGGGACAGAGTACAATGAGCAGTTCTTC. It encodes CASSVGGTEYNEQFF.

This clonotype has a count of ten or more. The genes are TRBV27 and TRBJ2-1; 9 bases align to TRBD2. This CDR3 comprises 15 residues. V lost 5 bases, J lost 3 bases, and 5 bases stayed unmatched. Germline CDR1 MNHEY, CDR2 SMNVEV (reference sequence). Here the CDR3 reads CASSPSGRNYNEQFF. The CDR3 region has the DNA TGTGCCAGCAGTCCCAGCGGGAGGAACTACAATGAGCAGTTCTTC.

This clonotype has only a few counts. The CDR3 coding sequence is TGCGCCAGCAGCTCGACTAGCGGAACTAGCACAGATACGCAGTATTTT. Its protein is CASSSTSGTSTDTQYF. This chain links TRBV5-1 with TRBJ2-3; the match to TRBD2 covers 9 bases. J lost 0 bases, V lost 3 bases, and 5 bases had no gene match. This CDR3 has 16 residues. The germline CDR1 and CDR2 sequences are SGHRS and YFSETQ.

The V and J genes are TRBV28 and TRBJ2-5; D could derive from TRBD1 or TRBD2 (5 bases each). This CDR3 comprises 15 residues. The germline gives CDR1 MDHEN, CDR2 SYDVKM. V lost 6 bases and J 5 bases, leaving 19 bases between the germline ends. In nucleotides, the CDR3 is TGTGCCAGCAGAGGGTCCCCAGGAGAGGGGGAGACCCAGTACTTC. Translating it yields CASRGSPGEGETQYF.

The sample holds a few counts of this clonotype. The gene calls are TRBV20-1 and TRBJ2-3; TRBD2 agrees at 12 bases. The CDR3 is made up of 14 amino acids. Germline CDR1 is DFQATT and CDR2 is SNEGSKA (reference sequence). V was clipped by 2 bases and J by 4 bases; unmatched bases: 1. DNA of the CDR3: TGCAGTGCTAGACGACTAGCGGGAGCAGATACGCAGTATTTT. As protein: CSARRLAGADTQYF.

This rearrangement joins TRBV5-1 to TRBJ2-1; no clear D. This CDR3 is 15 amino acids long. Germline lookup yields CDR1 SGHRS and CDR2 YFSETQ. V lost 0 bases and J lost 2, with 9 bases in between. CDR3: CASSLAGVAYNEQFF. In DNA, the CDR3 is TGCGCCAGCAGCTTGGCCGGCGTGGCCTACAATGAGCAGTTCTTC.

This clonotype was detected a few times. This chain joins TRBV2 and TRBJ2-5, with TRBD1 identical over 8 bases. With V trimmed by 5 bases and J by 2 bases, 7 bases remained unmatched. CDR1 and CDR2 (germline): SNHLY, FYNNEI. The CDR3 is made up of 15 amino acids. The CDR3, as DNA: TGTGCCAGCAGTCCAACCGGGACAGGTCAAGAGACCCAGTACTTC. Amino acid sequence: CASSPTGTGQETQYF.